Following are 18 T cell receptor beta chains from one sample sequenced in a study of early T cells in non-severe SARS-CoV-2 infection. MiXCR, applied by TCRdb to the 5' RACE reads, yields one record per CDR3 protein. The sample has 64,000 or so distinct CDR3 sequences; 11% are singletons. The material was whole blood, obtained at baseline. These receptors all stem from an adult who was a healthcare worker with PCR-confirmed SARS-CoV-2 infection or an uninfected control (not recorded which).

This chain links TRBV6-4 with TRBJ2-2, with TRBD2 identical over 8 bases. V lost 5 bases and J lost 4; bases outside the gene matches: 9. The CDR3 has 16 amino acids. Looked up from germline, CDR1 is MRHNA and CDR2 is SNTAGT. CDR3 sequence (DNA): TGTGCCAGCAGTCCCGAGGCGGGGGGCCGCACCGGGGAGCTGTTTTTT. This encodes CASSPEAGGRTGELFF.

V and J are TRBV6-1 and TRBJ1-1, with a possible D match to TRBD1 (6 bases). The germline V gene encodes CDR1 MNHNS and CDR2 SASEGT. This CDR3 has 11 residues. V dropped 8 bases and J dropped 7 bases, with 11 bases sitting between them. CDR3 protein: CASRDTNEAFF. The CDR3 DNA reads as TGTGCCAGCCGGGACACCAATGAAGCTTTCTTT.

This clonotype was found a few times. This sequence joins TRBV29-1 and TRBJ1-2; D is unclear. CDR3 length: 11 amino acids. The V end lost 6 bases, the J end lost 8 bases, and 13 bases lay between the germline ends. Germline V gene sequence: CDR1 SQVTM, CDR2 ANQGSEA. CDR3 in amino acids: CSVLEEAGYTF. Here the CDR3 DNA reads TGCAGCGTCCTGGAGGAGGCAGGCTACACCTTC.

This clonotype has a count of ten or more. The chain links TRBV11-2 to TRBJ2-2; D perhaps matches TRBD1 (6 bases). Between the trimmed V and J ends, which lost 5 bases and 4 bases, there was a span of 17 bases. The length of the CDR3 is 16 residues. Germline loops: CDR1 SGHAT, CDR2 FQNNGV. DNA of the CDR3: TGTGCCAGCAGCCCGACAGGTTCCCGAGGCACCGGGGAGCTGTTTTTT. Encoded protein: CASSPTGSRGTGELFF.

The gene calls are TRBV19 and TRBJ2-7; 7 positions agree with TRBD1. The CDR3 covers 15 residues. The ends lost 1 base at V and 5 bases at J; junction bases unmatched: 8. Germline lookup yields CDR1 LNHDA and CDR2 SQIVND (reference sequence). Written as DNA, the CDR3 is TGTGCCAGTAGTATAGGACAGGGCCGTATCGACGAGCAGTACTTC. It yields the protein CASSIGQGRIDEQYF. The variable domain in full, completed from reference TRBV19 and TRBJ2-7, reads DGGITQSPKYLFRKEGQNVTLSCEQNLNHDAMYWYRQDPGQGLRLIYYSQIVNDFQKGDIAEGYSVSREKKESFPLTVTSAQKNPTAFYLCASSIGQGRIDEQYFGPGTRLTVT.

This clonotype was found a few times. The J gene is TRBJ2-1, the V gene TRBV7-8; D call uncertain. The germline V gene encodes CDR1 SGHVS and CDR2 FQNEAQ. V was cut by 2 bases and J by 10 bases, with 15 bases left in between. The CDR3 loop spans 14 amino acids. The CDR3 region is CASSLSLHRSEQFF. In DNA, the CDR3 is TGTGCCAGCAGCTTATCTCTCCACCGAAGCGAGCAGTTCTTC.

The chain employs TRBV12-3 or TRBV12-4 and TRBJ1-1; D is perhaps TRBD1 (5 bases). The germline V and J ends were trimmed by 6 bases and 0 bases, with 20 bases remaining between them. CDR3 size: 17 residues. CDR3 coding DNA: TGTGCCAGCAGGACTTGGGGCTTGGGAAATTTGAACACTGAAGCTTTCTTT. Its protein is CASRTWGLGNLNTEAFF.

This clonotype was counted many times. V usage is TRBV12-3 or TRBV12-4 and J usage is TRBJ1-1, with D unresolved. Trimming took off 2 bases at V and 1 base at J, with 5 bases between the two ends. The CDR3 covers 13 residues. The CDR3 DNA reads TGTGCCAGCAGTTTATCCTCGAACACTGAAGCTTTCTTT. It translates to CASSLSSNTEAFF.

There are a few counts of this clonotype. The CDR3 here is CSARSASGGRNEQFF. The CDR3 nucleotides are TGCAGTGCTAGATCGGCTAGCGGGGGGAGGAATGAGCAGTTCTTC. The rearrangement links TRBV20-1 to TRBJ2-1; 11 bases map to TRBD2. The CDR3 is 15 amino acids. The J segment lost 7 bases and the V segment lost 2 bases, leaving 7 bases of the junction unmatched. In germline, CDR1 is DFQATT, CDR2 SNEGSKA (reference sequence).

The chain recombines TRBV19 with TRBJ1-6; D is uncertain. V shed 7 bases and J shed 0 bases, with 10 bases lying between them. The CDR3 is 15 residues long. Germline loops: CDR1 LNHDA, CDR2 SQIVND (reference sequence). CDR3 sequence reads: CASTEPSSYNSPLHF. The CDR3 nucleotides read TGTGCCAGTACCGAACCCAGCTCCTATAATTCACCCCTCCACTTT.

The chain couples TRBV6-1 to TRBJ2-1, with unresolved D. The CDR3 totals 13 residues. V was trimmed by 4 bases and J by 3 bases, leaving 7 bases between them. Germline V gene lookup returns CDR1 MNHNS and CDR2 SASEGT. CDR3 in amino acids: CASSGRIYNEQFF. CDR3 sequence (DNA): TGTGCCAGCAGTGGGCGGATCTACAATGAGCAGTTCTTC.

This clonotype was counted many times. The V call is TRBV7-3, the J call TRBJ1-1; D gene ambiguous. Germline V CDR1 and CDR2: SGHTA, FQGTGA. V was clipped by 4 bases and J by 1 base, with 7 bases between them. The CDR3 contains 13 residues. The CDR3 DNA reads as TGTGCCAGCAGCTCAAAGCGGAACACTGAAGCTTTCTTT. It encodes CASSSKRNTEAFF.

The chain has TRBV18 and TRBJ2-7; 9 nucleotides align to TRBD1. The CDR3 length is 14 residues. Trimming took 5 bases from V and 3 from J; bases not matched to a gene: 5. CDR1 KGHSH and CDR2 LQKENI come from the germline V gene. The CDR3 DNA sequence: TGTGCCAGCTCAACGGGACAGGGTTTCTACGAGCAGTACTTC. It specifies CASSTGQGFYEQYF.

This clonotype was observed at least ten times. This chain joins TRBV6-6 and TRBJ1-1; maybe TRBD1 (5 bases). The CDR3 is 16 amino acids. Trimming pared 0 bases from V and 1 base from J, leaving 12 bases between. Germline V gene lookup returns CDR1 MNHNY and CDR2 SVGAGI (reference sequence). CDR3: CASSYSKGRRNTEAFF. DNA of the CDR3: TGTGCCAGCAGTTACTCAAAGGGGCGAAGGAACACTGAAGCTTTCTTT.

At least ten counts were recorded for this clonotype. The chain carries TRBV7-2 and TRBJ2-7, with 8 bases matching TRBD2. Trimming took 2 bases from V and 12 from J; bases not matched to a gene: 18. CDR3 length equals 16 residues. Germline CDR1 SGHTA, CDR2 FQGNSA. This chain's CDR3 is CASSLKGTSGLLETYF. The DNA of the CDR3 is TGTGCCAGCAGCTTAAAGGGAACTAGCGGATTACTCGAGACGTACTTC. The entire variable domain, with the rest obtained from reference TRBV7-2 and TRBJ2-7, is as follows: GAGVSQSPSNKVTEKGKDVELRCDPISGHTALYWYRQSLGQGLEFLIYFQGNSAPDKSGLPSDRFSAERTGGSVSTLTIQRTQQEDSAVYLCASSLKGTSGLLETYFGPGTRLTVT.

This clonotype was counted at least ten times. The rearrangement uses TRBV6-5 and TRBJ1-1; the D is unclear. CDR3 length equals 13 residues. Trimming removed 0 bases from V and 4 bases from J, with 6 bases in between. Germline V gives CDR1 MNHEY, CDR2 SVGAGI. The CDR3 nucleotides are TGTGCCAGCAGTTACTCGATTAGCACTGAAGCTTTCTTT. It translates to CASSYSISTEAFF.

This chain links TRBV27 with TRBJ2-4; TRBD1 aligns across 9 bases. Germline V gives CDR1 MNHEY, CDR2 SMNVEV (reference sequence). V was clipped by 5 bases and J by 4 bases; unmatched bases: 6. There are 15 residues in the CDR3. This CDR3 reads CASSTDRGGKNIQYF. The CDR3 DNA is TGTGCCAGCAGTACGGACAGGGGAGGGAAAAACATTCAGTACTTC.

The chain joins TRBV29-1 to TRBJ2-3; the D call may be TRBD1 or TRBD2 (5 bases each). V was trimmed by 4 bases and J by 0 bases, leaving 8 bases between them. Germline V gene lookup returns CDR1 SQVTM and CDR2 ANQGSEA. The CDR3 is made up of 13 amino acids. CDR3 sequence reads: CSVGRDSTDTQYF. Written as DNA, the CDR3 is TGCAGCGTTGGAAGGGACAGCACAGATACGCAGTATTTT.